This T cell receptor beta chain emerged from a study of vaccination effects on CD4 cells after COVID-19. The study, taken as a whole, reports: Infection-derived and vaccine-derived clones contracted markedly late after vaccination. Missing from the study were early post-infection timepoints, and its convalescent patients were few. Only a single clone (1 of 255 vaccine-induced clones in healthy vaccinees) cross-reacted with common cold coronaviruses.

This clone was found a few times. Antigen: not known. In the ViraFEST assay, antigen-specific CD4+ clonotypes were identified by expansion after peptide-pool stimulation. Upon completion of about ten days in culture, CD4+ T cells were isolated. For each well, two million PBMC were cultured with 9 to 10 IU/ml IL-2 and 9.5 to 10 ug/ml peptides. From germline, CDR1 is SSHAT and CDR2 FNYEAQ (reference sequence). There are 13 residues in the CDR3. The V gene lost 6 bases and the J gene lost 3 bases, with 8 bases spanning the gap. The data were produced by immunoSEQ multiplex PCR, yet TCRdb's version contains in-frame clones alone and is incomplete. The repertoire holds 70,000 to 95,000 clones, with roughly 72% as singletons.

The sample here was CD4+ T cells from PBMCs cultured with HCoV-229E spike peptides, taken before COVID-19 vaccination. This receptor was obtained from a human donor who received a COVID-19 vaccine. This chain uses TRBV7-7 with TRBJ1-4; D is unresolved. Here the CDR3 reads CASSSGPNEKLFF. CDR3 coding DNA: TGTGCCAGCAGTTCCGGTCCTAATGAAAAACTGTTTTTT. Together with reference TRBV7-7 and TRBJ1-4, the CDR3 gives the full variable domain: GAGVSQSPRYKVTKRGQDVTLRCDPISSHATLYWYQQALGQGPEFLTYFNYEAQPDKSGLPSDRFSAERPEGSISTLTIQRTEQRDSAMYRCASSSGPNEKLFFGSGTQLSVL.